These T cell receptor beta chains were read from a single sample in a study of shared clonotypes between healthy human individuals. The repertoire was sequenced with immunoSEQ multiplex PCR; TCRdb's copy has only in-frame clones and lacks some. The sample holds just over 2,000,000 clones; 85% to 95% are singletons and the top ten take approximately 0.13%. Sequencing input: naive CD4+ T cells sorted from blood. The receptors stem from a man in his late teens or twenties in good health. The CDR3 runs from the conserved cysteine through the conserved F or W. A D gene is named only where the DNA matches it firmly. Expanded clones are given a class, and other clones once, few, many or no size at all.

d_gene	v_gene	j_gene	abundance	CDR3aa	CDR3nt
.	TRBV5-1	TRBJ1-1	.	CASSLGGRANTEAFF	TGCGCCAGCAGCTTGGGAGGCAGGGCGAACACTGAAGCTTTCTTT
.	TRBV6-5	TRBJ1-2	.	CASRRGTNYGYTF	TGTGCCAGCAGACGCGGAACTAACTATGGCTACACCTTC
TRBD2	TRBV7-2	TRBJ2-1	once	CASSPTAPGGTYNEQFF	TGTGCCAGCAGCCCAACGGCCCCGGGGGGAACCTACAATGAGCAGTTCTTC
.	TRBV5-1	TRBJ1-2	few	CASSLGQIYGYTF	TGCGCCAGCAGCTTGGGACAGATCTATGGCTACACCTTC
.	TRBV7-9	TRBJ1-1	.	CASSSYTGDTEAFF	TGTGCCAGCAGCTCTTATACGGGGGACACTGAAGCTTTCTTT
.	TRBV19	TRBJ2-3	.	CASRRGFSTDTQYF	TGTGCCAGTAGACGAGGGTTTAGCACAGATACGCAGTATTTT
.	TRBV5-6	TRBJ2-7	.	CASSDLSGGGYEQYF	TGTGCCAGCAGCGATCTCTCTGGAGGGGGCTACGAGCAGTACTTC
TRBD1	TRBV19	TRBJ2-7	.	CASSTSTGGTYEQYF	TGTGCCAGTAGTACCTCGACAGGGGGAACCTACGAGCAGTACTTC
TRBD1	TRBV5-4	TRBJ1-2	.	CASTGTGANYGYTF	TGTGCCAGCACAGGGACAGGGGCTAACTATGGCTACACCTTC
TRBD1	TRBV29-1	TRBJ2-2	many	CSVGNRGANTGELFF	TGCAGCGTCGGAAACAGGGGGGCGAACACCGGGGAGCTGTTTTTT
TRBD2	TRBV18	TRBJ2-5	.	CASSPTSGQETQYF	TGTGCCAGCTCACCTACTAGCGGCCAAGAGACCCAGTACTTC
.	TRBV30	TRBJ1-1	.	CAWSGDTEAFF	TGTGCCTGGAGTGGGGACACTGAAGCTTTCTTT
.	TRBV6-5	TRBJ1-2	.	CASSYLDSFYGYTF	TGTGCCAGCAGTTACCTCGACAGCTTCTATGGCTACACCTTC
.	TRBV29-1	TRBJ2-3	.	CSAAGLGSAADTQYF	TGCAGCGCCGCCGGGTTGGGGTCAGCCGCAGATACGCAGTATTTT
.	TRBV5-1	TRBJ1-1	.	CASSFKQNTEAFF	TGCGCCAGCAGCTTCAAACAGAACACTGAAGCTTTCTTT
.	TRBV20-1	TRBJ1-2	.	CSASDVRGYTF	TGCAGTGCCTCGGACGTTCGGGGCTACACCTTC
.	TRBV20-1	TRBJ2-7	.	CSASDRPQQYF	TGCAGTGCTAGTGACAGGCCCCAGCAGTACTTC
.	TRBV6-6	TRBJ2-7	.	CASSYQESYEQYF	TGTGCCAGCAGTTATCAAGAATCCTACGAGCAGTACTTC
.	TRBV7-9	TRBJ2-7	.	CASSLTASYEQYF	TGTGCCAGCAGCTTAACGGCGTCCTACGAGCAGTACTTC
.	TRBV5-1	TRBJ2-1	.	CASSLWDDSYNEQFF	TGCGCCAGCAGCTTGTGGGACGACTCCTACAATGAGCAGTTCTTC
.	TRBV7-9	TRBJ2-7	.	CASSLVAYEQYF	TGTGCCAGCAGCTTGGTAGCCTACGAGCAGTACTTC
.	TRBV6-5	TRBJ2-1	.	CASSRQDEQFF	TGTGCCAGCAGTCGTCAGGATGAGCAGTTCTTC
TRBD1	TRBV10-1	TRBJ2-5	.	CASSRTGVMETQYF	TGCGCCAGCAGTAGGACAGGGGTGATGGAGACCCAGTACTTC
TRBD1	TRBV4-1	TRBJ2-2	.	CASSQGDRWENTGELFF	TGCGCCAGCAGCCAAGGGGACAGGTGGGAGAACACCGGGGAGCTGTTTTTT
.	TRBV18	TRBJ1-2	.	CASSRLTARDGYTF	TGTGCCAGCTCACGCCTGACAGCCCGGGACGGCTACACCTTC
.	TRBV28	TRBJ1-1	.	CASSPLDRNTEAFF	TGTGCCAGCAGTCCCCTCGACAGAAACACTGAAGCTTTCTTT
.	TRBV2	TRBJ1-1	.	CASSEQGMNTEAFF	TGTGCCAGCAGTGAGCAGGGCATGAACACTGAAGCTTTCTTT
.	TRBV2	TRBJ2-5	.	CASSDLGIAQETQYF	TGTGCCAGCAGTGATTTGGGAATAGCACAAGAGACCCAGTACTTC
.	TRBV2	TRBJ2-5	.	CASSEERKETQYF	TGTGCCAGCAGTGAAGAGCGGAAAGAGACCCAGTACTTC
.	TRBV5-1	TRBJ2-7	.	CASSLARTVYYEQYF	TGCGCCAGCAGCCTGGCAAGGACAGTTTACTACGAGCAGTACTTC
.	TRBV25-1	TRBJ2-5	.	CASSPKLLQETQYF	TGTGCCAGCAGTCCGAAGCTACTCCAAGAGACCCAGTACTTC
.	TRBV7-9	TRBJ1-2	.	CASRPREGSTYGYTF	TGTGCCAGCAGGCCTCGTGAGGGCAGCACCTATGGCTACACCTTC
TRBD1	TRBV15	TRBJ2-2	.	CATSRVGTGATGELFF	TGTGCCACCAGCAGAGTAGGAACAGGGGCAACCGGGGAGCTGTTTTTT
TRBD1	TRBV6-1	TRBJ1-5	.	CASSADRVNQPQHF	TGTGCCAGCAGCGCCGACAGGGTCAATCAGCCCCAGCATTTT
.	TRBV2	TRBJ1-3	.	CASSASGNTIYF	TGTGCCAGCAGTGCCTCAGGAAACACCATATATTTT
TRBD2	TRBV10-3	TRBJ2-7	.	CAISESRGGDEQYF	TGTGCCATCAGTGAATCGCGGGGGGGCGACGAGCAGTACTTC
.	TRBV6-1	TRBJ1-6	.	CASNWDERVSPLHF	TGTGCCAGCAATTGGGACGAGAGGGTTTCACCCCTCCACTTT
.	TRBV7-9	TRBJ2-1	.	CASSLWRDTDEQFF	TGTGCCAGCAGCTTGTGGCGAGACACTGATGAGCAGTTCTTC
TRBD1	TRBV2	TRBJ2-7	.	CASRLGQGLEQYF	TGTGCCAGCAGGCTGGGACAGGGGCTCGAGCAGTACTTC
.	TRBV4-3	TRBJ1-1	.	CASSQWAGKEAFF	TGCGCCAGCAGCCAATGGGCCGGGAAGGAAGCTTTCTTT
TRBD2	TRBV5-4	TRBJ2-5	.	CASSSGGAQLETQYF	TGTGCCAGCAGCTCGGGGGGGGCCCAATTGGAGACCCAGTACTTC
TRBD2	TRBV27	TRBJ2-1	.	CASSLGTALELAGKYLSNNEQFF	TGTGCCAGCAGCCTCGGGACTGCGCTGGAACTAGCGGGAAAATACCTTTCTAACAATGAGCAGTTCTTC
.	TRBV6-6	TRBJ1-5	.	CASAGPPQHF	TGTGCCAGCGCCGGACCGCCCCAGCATTTT
.	TRBV9	TRBJ1-2	.	CASSALTVPLYGYTF	TGTGCCAGCAGCGCCCTGACCGTGCCCCTCTATGGCTACACCTTC
.	TRBV5-6	TRBJ1-6	.	CASTNTGGFPNSPLHF	TGTGCCAGCACCAACACGGGGGGATTCCCTAATTCACCCCTCCACTTT
.	TRBV25-1	TRBJ2-7	.	CASSAGTKGYEQYF	TGTGCCAGCAGTGCGGGGACGAAGGGCTACGAGCAGTACTTC
TRBD1	TRBV2	TRBJ1-2	.	CASTERQGRGYTF	TGTGCCAGCACCGAGAGACAGGGGCGGGGCTACACCTTC